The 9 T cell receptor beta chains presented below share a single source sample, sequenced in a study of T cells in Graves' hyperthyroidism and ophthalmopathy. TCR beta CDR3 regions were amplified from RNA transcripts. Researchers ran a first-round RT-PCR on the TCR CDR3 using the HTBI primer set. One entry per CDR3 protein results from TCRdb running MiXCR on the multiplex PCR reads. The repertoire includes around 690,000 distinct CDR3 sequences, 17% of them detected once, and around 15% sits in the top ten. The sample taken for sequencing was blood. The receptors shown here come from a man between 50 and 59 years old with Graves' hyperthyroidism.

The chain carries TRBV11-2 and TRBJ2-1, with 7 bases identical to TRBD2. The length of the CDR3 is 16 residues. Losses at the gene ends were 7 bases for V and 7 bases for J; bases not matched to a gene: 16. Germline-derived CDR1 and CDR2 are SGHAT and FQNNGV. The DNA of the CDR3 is TGTGCCAGCACCTTTCCCCCCCGCGGGAGCTGGAATGAGCAGTTCTTC. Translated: CASTFPPRGSWNEQFF.

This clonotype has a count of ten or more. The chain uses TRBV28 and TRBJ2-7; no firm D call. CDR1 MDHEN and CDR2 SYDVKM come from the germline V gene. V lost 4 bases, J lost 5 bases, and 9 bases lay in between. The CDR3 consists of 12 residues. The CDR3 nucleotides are TGTGCCAGCAGTTCCGGGTTCCACGAGCAGTACTTC. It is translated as CASSSGFHEQYF.

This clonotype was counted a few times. In DNA form, the CDR3 reads TGCGCCAGCAGCCGAGGCCTCGGTGGCTACACCTTC. Protein product: CASSRGLGGYTF. The chain employs TRBV4-3 and TRBJ1-2; D gene uncertain. The CDR3 sequence is 12 residues long. The V and J ends lost 4 bases and 7 bases respectively, with 10 bases between them. Germline CDR1 is LGHNA and CDR2 is YSLEER.

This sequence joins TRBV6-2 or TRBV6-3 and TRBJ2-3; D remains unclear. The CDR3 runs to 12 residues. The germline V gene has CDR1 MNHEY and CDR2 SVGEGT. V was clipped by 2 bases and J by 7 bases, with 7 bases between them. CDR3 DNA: TGTGCCAGCAGTTACGGAGTGCATACGCAGTATTTT. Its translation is CASSYGVHTQYF.

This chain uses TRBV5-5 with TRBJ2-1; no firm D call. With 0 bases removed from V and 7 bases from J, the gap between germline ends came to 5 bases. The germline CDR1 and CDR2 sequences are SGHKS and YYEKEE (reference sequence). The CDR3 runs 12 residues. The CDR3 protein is CASSLEQNEQFF. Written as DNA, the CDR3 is TGTGCCAGCAGCTTGGAACAAAATGAGCAGTTCTTC.

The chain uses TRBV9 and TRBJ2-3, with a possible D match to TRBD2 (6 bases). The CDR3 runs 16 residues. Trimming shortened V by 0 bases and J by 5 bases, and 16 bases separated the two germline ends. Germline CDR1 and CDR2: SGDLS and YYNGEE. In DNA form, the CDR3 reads TGTGCCAGCAGCGTAGATGAGGGAGGACATGAAGATACGCAGTATTTT. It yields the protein CASSVDEGGHEDTQYF.

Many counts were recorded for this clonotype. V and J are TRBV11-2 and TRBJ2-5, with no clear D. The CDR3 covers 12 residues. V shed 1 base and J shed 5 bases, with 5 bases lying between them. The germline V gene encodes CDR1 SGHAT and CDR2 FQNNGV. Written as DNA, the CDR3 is TGTGCCAGCAGCTTAGCCCTGGAGACCCAGTACTTC. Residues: CASSLALETQYF. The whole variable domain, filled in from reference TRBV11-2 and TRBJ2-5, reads EAGVAQSPRYKIIEKRQSVAFWCNPISGHATLYWYQQILGQGPKLLIQFQNNGVVDDSQLPKDRFSAERLKGVDSTLKIQPAKLEDSAVYLCASSLALETQYFGPGTRLLVL.

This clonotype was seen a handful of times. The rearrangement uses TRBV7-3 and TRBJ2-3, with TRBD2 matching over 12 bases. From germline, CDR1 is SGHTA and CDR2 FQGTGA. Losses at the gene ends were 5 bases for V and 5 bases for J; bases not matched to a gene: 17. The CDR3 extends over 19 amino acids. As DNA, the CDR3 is TGTGCCAGCAGCGCACTAGCGGGAGGCTTACGACCTTTGCAAGATACGCAGTATTTT. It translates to CASSALAGGLRPLQDTQYF.

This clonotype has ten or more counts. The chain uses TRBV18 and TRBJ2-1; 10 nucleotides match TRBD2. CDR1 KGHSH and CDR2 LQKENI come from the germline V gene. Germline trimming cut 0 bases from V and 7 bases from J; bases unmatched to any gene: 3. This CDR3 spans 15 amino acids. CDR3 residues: CASSPPTSGTNEQFF. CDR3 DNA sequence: TGTGCCAGCTCACCACCAACTAGCGGGACTAATGAGCAGTTCTTC.